Reported below is one T cell receptor beta chain. Participant ages covered about 18 to 95 years across 24 US areas. Cohort 3 recovered donors had two negative PCRs, clearance, or symptom resolution. The sample originates from a study of blood T cell repertoires in COVID-19. Study background: Sites across the United States, Italy and Spain contributed samples from acute and convalescent COVID-19.

In the original processing: For nucleated cells, counts were estimated from reference gene primer amplification. Sequencing was performed with immunoSEQ multiplex PCR; in TCRdb, only in-frame clones are kept and a portion is missing. V, J and clone size were drawn from that table, and D and trimming were deduced from the DNA. The table lists about 310,000 clones, roughly 90% of them singletons. V lost 5 bases and J lost 6, with 13 bases in between. The germline CDR1 and CDR2 sequences are SGHTA and FQGNSA. This CDR3 contains 14 residues. Sample: PBMCs or T cells enriched from blood (not recorded which). The receptor's source is a woman in her 40s who had recovered from COVID-19. The J gene is TRBJ1-4, the V gene TRBV7-2, with TRBD1 as a possible D gene (5 bases). CDR3 in DNA: TGTGCCAGCAGCACGGCGGGGGGGTATGAAAAACTGTTTTTT. Translation gives CASSTAGGYEKLFF.